These 13 T cell receptor beta chains were all obtained from the same sample, sequenced in a study of blood T cell repertoires in COVID-19. TCRdb's copy holds only in-frame clones and misses some; the assay was immunoSEQ multiplex PCR. The sample holds roughly 170,000 clones, 70% to 85% seen once. The specimen sequenced was peripheral blood. These receptors all stem from a human donor in a cohort sampled during active COVID-19.

The genes are TRBV5-8 and TRBJ2-7; 7 nucleotides agree with TRBD1. Per germline, CDR1 SGHTS and CDR2 YDEGEE. The J segment lost 3 bases and the V segment lost 3 bases, leaving 12 bases of the junction unmatched. This CDR3 spans 16 amino acids. CDR3 region: CASSSTRRTGDYEQYF. Written as DNA, the CDR3 is TGTGCCAGCAGCTCGACGAGAAGGACAGGCGACTACGAGCAGTACTTC. The variable domain in full, with the rest retrieved from reference TRBV5-8 and TRBJ2-7, is EAGVTQSPTHLIKTRGQQATLRCSPISGHTSVYWYQQALGLGLQFLLWYDEGEERNRGNFPPRFSGRQFPNYSSELNVNALELEDSALYLCASSSTRRTGDYEQYFGPGTRLTVT.

CDR3 coding DNA: TGTGCCAGCTCACCACCGGGACAGGCCTACTCCTACGAGCAGTACTTC. It codes for CASSPPGQAYSYEQYF. The V gene is TRBV18, the J gene TRBJ2-7; TRBD1 agrees at 8 bases. Germline values: CDR1 KGHSH, CDR2 LQKENI. CDR3 size: 16 residues. With 0 bases clipped from V and 0 bases from J, the junction kept 4 bases outside the gene matches.

This rearrangement joins TRBV7-2 to TRBJ1-1; no firm D call. Germline-derived CDR1 and CDR2 are SGHTA and FQGNSA. This CDR3 has 13 residues. The V end was cut by 5 bases, the J end by 1 base, with 8 bases between. The CDR3 bases are TGTGCCAGCAGCCCCCCCGGGAACACTGAAGCTTTCTTT. This codes for CASSPPGNTEAFF.

This clone has only one observation. V gene TRBV5-1 combines with J gene TRBJ2-3; TRBD2 matches at 13 bases. CDR1 and CDR2 (germline): SGHRS, YFSETQ. CDR3 size: 15 residues. V dropped 2 bases and J dropped 4; count of bases not matched to a gene: 1. CDR3 in amino acids: CASSFGTSGADTQYF. The CDR3 region has the DNA TGCGCCAGCAGCTTCGGGACTAGCGGGGCAGATACGCAGTATTTT. Variable domain in full (rest from reference TRBV5-1 and TRBJ2-3): KAGVTQTPRYLIKTRGQQVTLSCSPISGHRSVSWYQQTPGQGLQFLFEYFSETQRNKGNFPGRFSGRQFSNSRSEMNVSTLELGDSALYLCASSFGTSGADTQYFGPGTRLTVL.

The J gene is TRBJ1-2, the V gene TRBV25-1; the D gene is possibly TRBD1 (5 bases). Trimming shortened V by 2 bases and J by 8 bases, and 12 bases separated the two germline ends. This CDR3 spans 13 amino acids. Germline V lookup: CDR1 MGHDK, CDR2 SYGVNS. The CDR3 nucleotides read TGTGCCAGCAGTGAAGTGCAGGGAGGCGGCTACACCTTC. This gives the protein CASSEVQGGGYTF.

The chain joins TRBV29-1 to TRBJ2-1; TRBD2 aligns across 7 bases. The CDR3 loop spans 15 amino acids. Per germline, CDR1 SQVTM and CDR2 ANQGSEA. The V segment lost 1 base and the J segment 0 bases; nucleotides outside the gene matches: 3. The CDR3, as DNA: TGCAGCGTTGAAGGGCGGGGGTCCTCCTACAATGAGCAGTTCTTC. Translated: CSVEGRGSSYNEQFF.

This chain links TRBV4-1 with TRBJ1-2, with D unclear. CDR3 length equals 15 residues. The germline gives CDR1 MGHRA, CDR2 YSYEKL. V was clipped by 0 bases and J by 0 bases, with 8 bases between them. The CDR3 protein is CASSQDSTPNYGYTF. DNA for the CDR3: TGCGCCAGCAGCCAAGATAGCACCCCTAACTATGGCTACACCTTC.

A few counts support this clone. The rearrangement uses TRBV28 and TRBJ2-7; D is ambiguous. V was trimmed by 4 bases and J by 3 bases, leaving 7 bases between them. Germline V gene sequence: CDR1 MDHEN, CDR2 SYDVKM. The CDR3 has 12 amino acids. CDR3 in amino acids: CASSSSVYEQYF. DNA for the CDR3: TGTGCCAGCAGTTCGTCCGTCTACGAGCAGTACTTC. The entire variable domain, with the rest obtained from reference TRBV28 and TRBJ2-7, is as follows: DVKVTQSSRYLVKRTGEKVFLECVQDMDHENMFWYRQDPGLGLRLIYFSYDVKMKEKGDIPEGYSVSREKKERFSLILESASTNQTSMYLCASSSSVYEQYFGPGTRLTVT.

The V and J genes are TRBV3-1 (or the pseudogene TRBV3-2) and TRBJ2-1; D may be TRBD1 (6 bases). The CDR3 sequence is 15 residues long. The germline CDR1 and CDR2 sequences are LGHDT and YNNKEL (reference sequence). V was trimmed by 0 bases and J by 4 bases, leaving 10 bases between them. Here the CDR3 reads CASSQERTAYNEQFF. As DNA, the CDR3 is TGTGCCAGCAGCCAAGAAAGGACAGCATACAATGAGCAGTTCTTC.

The chain links TRBV19 to TRBJ2-1; D perhaps matches TRBD2 (6 bases). Germline assignment: CDR1 LNHDA and CDR2 SQIVND (reference sequence). Trimming removed 0 bases from V and 1 base from J, with 10 bases in between. The CDR3 is made up of 16 amino acids. The CDR3 is CASSIDTGVSYNEQFF. DNA for the CDR3: TGTGCCAGTAGTATAGATACGGGGGTATCCTACAATGAGCAGTTCTTC.

The rearrangement joins TRBV5-6 to TRBJ2-5; 7 bases align to TRBD1. The CDR3 sequence is 14 residues long. V lost 2 bases and J lost 5; bases outside the gene matches: 6. The germline gives CDR1 SGHDT, CDR2 YYEEEE. The CDR3: CASSLRGRAETQYF. CDR3 nucleotides: TGTGCCAGCAGCTTAAGGGGGCGGGCGGAGACCCAGTACTTC.

The chain is built from TRBV5-4 and TRBJ1-1; tentative D call: TRBD1 (5 bases). The CDR3 loop spans 13 amino acids. CDR1 SGHNT and CDR2 YYREEE come from the germline V gene (reference sequence). V lost 1 base to trimming and J lost 6 bases, with 10 bases between them. The CDR3 here is CASSLLGGAEAFF. DNA of the CDR3: TGTGCCAGCAGCTTGTTGGGGGGGGCTGAAGCTTTCTTT. Drawing the rest from reference TRBV5-4 and TRBJ1-1, the complete variable domain is ETGVTQSPTHLIKTRGQQVTLRCSSQSGHNTVSWYQQALGQGPQFIFQYYREEENGRGNFPPRFSGLQFPNYSSELNVNALELDDSALYLCASSLLGGAEAFFGQGTRLTVV.

The chain employs TRBV5-8 and TRBJ1-5; D may be TRBD1 (5 bases). The ends were cut back, 0 bases at V and 0 bases at J, with 7 bases in the middle. The length of the CDR3 is 15 residues. Germline CDR1 SGHTS, CDR2 YDEGEE. DNA of the CDR3: TGTGCCAGCAGCTTGGGACAGTATAGCAATCAGCCCCAGCATTTT. It specifies CASSLGQYSNQPQHF.